This entry lists 4 T cell receptor beta chains sequenced from one sample in a study of tumor-infiltrating lymphocytes in oesophageal squamous cell carcinoma. TCRdb re-analysed the PCR reads in MiXCR, keeping a single row per CDR3 protein. The sample holds 24,000 or so distinct CDR3 sequences, more than 30% seen once. Sequenced: esophageal tumor tissue. These receptor sequences come from a male donor with esophageal squamous cell carcinoma.

As regards this clonotype: The junction shows a germline mismatch at one end, possibly a read error. This rearrangement joins TRBV7-2 to TRBJ1-6, with D hard to call. The V gene's germline CDR1 is SGHTA and CDR2 FQGNSA. The CDR3 runs 16 residues. CDR3 amino acids: CASSLDRTSGSYEQYF. The CDR3 DNA sequence: TGTGCCAGCAGCTTAGATCGGACTAGCGGCTCCTACGAGCAGTACTTT. Filled out from reference TRBV7-2 and TRBJ1-6, the complete variable domain reads GAGVSQSPSNKVTEKGKDVELRCDPISGHTALYWYRQSLGQGLEFLIYFQGNSAPDKSGLPSDRFSAERTGGSVSTLTIQRTQQEDSAVYLCASSLDRTSGSYEQYFGNGTRLTVT.

This clonotype has a count of ten or more. This rearrangement joins TRBV5-5 to TRBJ2-6; weak D call: TRBD1 (7 bases). Germline V CDR1 and CDR2: SGHKS, YYEKEE (reference sequence). V shed 1 base and J shed 0 bases, with 17 bases lying between them. The CDR3 length is 19 residues. The chain's CDR3 is CASSLWGAGGISGANVLTF. For the CDR3, the DNA is TGTGCCAGCAGCTTGTGGGGGGCAGGGGGGATCTCTGGGGCCAACGTCCTGACTTTC.

The chain links TRBV5-1 to TRBJ2-7; TRBD2 matches 12 bases. The last part of the DNA fits TRBJ2-5 better; the J call may be wrong. The germline V gene encodes CDR1 SGHRS and CDR2 YFSETQ. CDR3 length: 16 residues. Here the CDR3 reads CASSLGQGLAGETQYF. The CDR3 DNA sequence: TGCGCCAGCAGCTTGGGGCAGGGACTAGCGGGAGAGACCCAGTACTTC.

This clonotype showed up just a few times. V gene TRBV3-1 combines with J gene TRBJ1-6; 7 nucleotides align to TRBD1. Unmatched junction bases numbered 7, after V lost 3 bases and J lost 11 bases. This CDR3 has 14 residues. Germline V gene lookup returns CDR1 LGHDT and CDR2 YNNKEL (reference sequence). DNA of the CDR3: TGTGCCAGCAGCCAGCCCGGGACAGTTCCACCCCTCCACTTT. Amino acid sequence: CASSQPGTVPPLHF.